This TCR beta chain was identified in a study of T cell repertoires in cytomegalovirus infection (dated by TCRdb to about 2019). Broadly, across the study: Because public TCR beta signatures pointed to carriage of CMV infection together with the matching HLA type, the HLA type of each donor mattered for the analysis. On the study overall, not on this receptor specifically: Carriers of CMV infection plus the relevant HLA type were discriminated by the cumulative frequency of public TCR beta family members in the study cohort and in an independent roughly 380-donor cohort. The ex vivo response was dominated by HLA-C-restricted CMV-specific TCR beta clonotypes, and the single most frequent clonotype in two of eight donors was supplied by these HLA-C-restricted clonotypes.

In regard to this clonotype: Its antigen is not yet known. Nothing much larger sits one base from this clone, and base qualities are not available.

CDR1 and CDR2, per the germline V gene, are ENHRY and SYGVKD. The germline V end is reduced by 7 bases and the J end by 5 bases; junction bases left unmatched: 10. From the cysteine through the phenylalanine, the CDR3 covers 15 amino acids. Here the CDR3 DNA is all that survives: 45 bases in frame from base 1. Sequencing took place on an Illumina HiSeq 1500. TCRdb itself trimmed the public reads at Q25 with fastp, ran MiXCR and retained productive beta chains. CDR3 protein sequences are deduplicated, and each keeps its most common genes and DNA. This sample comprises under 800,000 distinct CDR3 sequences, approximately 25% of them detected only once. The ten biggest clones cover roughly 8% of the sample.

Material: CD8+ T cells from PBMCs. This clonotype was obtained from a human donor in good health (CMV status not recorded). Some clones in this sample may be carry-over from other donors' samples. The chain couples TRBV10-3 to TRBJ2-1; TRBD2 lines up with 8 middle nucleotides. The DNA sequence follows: TGTGCCATCAAAGGAAGCGGGGGCCGCGACAATGAGCAGTTCTTC. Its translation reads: CAIKGSGGRDNEQFF.